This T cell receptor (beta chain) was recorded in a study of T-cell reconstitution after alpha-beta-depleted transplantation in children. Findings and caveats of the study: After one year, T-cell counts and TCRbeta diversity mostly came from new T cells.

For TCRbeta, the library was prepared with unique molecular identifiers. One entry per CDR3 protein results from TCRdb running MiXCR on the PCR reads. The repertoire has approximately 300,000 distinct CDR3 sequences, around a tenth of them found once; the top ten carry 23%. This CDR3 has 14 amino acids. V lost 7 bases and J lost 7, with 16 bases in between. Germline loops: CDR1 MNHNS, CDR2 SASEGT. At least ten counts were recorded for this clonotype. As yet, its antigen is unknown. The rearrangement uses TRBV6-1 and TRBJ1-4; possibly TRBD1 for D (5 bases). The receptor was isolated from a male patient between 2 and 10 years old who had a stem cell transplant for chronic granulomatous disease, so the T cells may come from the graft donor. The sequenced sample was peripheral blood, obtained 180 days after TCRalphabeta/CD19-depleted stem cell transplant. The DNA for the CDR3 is TGTGCCAGCAAGAGAACAAGGGGTATTGAAAAACTGTTTTTT. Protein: CASKRTRGIEKLFF.